The entry below describes one T cell receptor beta chain. It has no known antigen specificity. Nothing much larger sits one base from this clone, and base qualities are not available. This specimen comes from a study of CD8+ T cells in alopecia areata (dated by TCRdb to the late 2010s). At the level of the whole study: Treated patients were enrolled in an open-label pilot trial of oral tofacitinib, 5 to 10 mg twice daily, for moderate-to-severe alopecia areata. Scalp clonality was compared across normal scalp (n=4), patchy alopecia areata scalp (n=8), and alopecia totalis/universalis scalp (n=8). Human TCRbeta sequencing covered scalp tissue and sorted CD4+ and CD8+ peripheral blood T cells from patchy and totalis/universalis alopecia areata patients and healthy controls. The RNA source kit depended on sample type: the PAXgene miRNA kit for fixed scalp, the miRNeasy kit for PBMCs, and the RNeasy kit for mouse skin. To study T cell clonal expansion in alopecia areata, the researchers applied high-throughput TCRbeta sequencing to both the C3H/HeJ mouse model and human patients. Biopsies were taken from tofacitinib-treated patients at baseline and at 4 and 24 weeks of treatment, and a later scalp biopsy was taken in several of the tofacitinib-treated patients. Patients received tofacitinib for 6 to 18 months and were then followed off drug for 6 months to check for delayed response and recurrence. For the treated patients, the SALT score, which quantifies what percentage of scalp surface area is affected, served as the measure of disease severity. immunoSEQ multiplex PCR using 35 Vbeta forward primers and 13 Jbeta reverse primers was used to amplify TCRbeta CDR3 regions. Broader findings and caveats from the paper: Because the treated cohort was small and had just a single nonresponder, larger studies are needed to establish links between baseline CD8+ expansion and response. Shared TCR sequences between patients were less evident than in mice, which may be partly attributable to HLA diversity in the patient population. During tofacitinib treatment, many expanded lesional clones stuck around in both scalp and blood, and this persistence may partly explain why relapse happens after treatment is stopped. Lesional scalp, especially in alopecia totalis/universalis, showed higher clonality and more expanded CD8+ clones than normal scalp, suggesting antigenic drive. Tofacitinib significantly lowered scalp clonality and the number of expanded CD8+ clones among the top 100 scalp clones. Scalp TCR repertoire analysis is complicated because resident alphabeta T cells in normal human skin are also sequenced, whereas mouse skin is dominated by gammadelta T cells.

The junction shows trimming of 3 bases on V and 9 bases on J, plus 12 bases between the germline ends. From the cysteine through the phenylalanine, the CDR3 covers 13 amino acids. This entry keeps only the CDR3 DNA: 39 bases, framed from base 1. Taken from the germline V gene (reference sequence), the CDR1 and CDR2 loops are GTSNPN and SVGIG. The time point label, as the study defines it: less than 25 weeks on oral tofacitinib. In the paper's terms, the treatment or condition label means: oral pan-JAK inhibitor, 5-10 mg twice daily. Lesional scalp punch biopsies and peripheral blood were collected from alopecia areata patients. After PBMCs were isolated by density centrifugation and stained for CD3, CD4 and CD8, a FACSAria was used to sort CD4+ and CD8+ T cells. Libraries came from the immunoSEQ multiplex PCR assay. For TCR sequencing, RNA was extracted from every sample and reverse transcribed into cDNA to serve as template. First-strand cDNA was synthesized with SuperScript III using a 2:1 mix of oligo-dT and random hexamers. Amplification bias was assessed with a synthetic immune receptor repertoire, and residual bias was removed computationally. The source study handled its data this way. After raw reads were preprocessed to remove errors, the CDR3 was defined following IMGT conventions as running from the conserved cysteine to phenylalanine. Clonality was computed as 1 minus the Shannon entropy, with the entropy normalized by log2 of the number of productive unique TCRs. Whether scalp clones were CD4 or CD8 was inferred by matching scalp TCRbeta sequences against CD4 and CD8 repertoires sorted from blood. The immuneACCESS repertoire file appears here via TCRdb, limited to in-frame rearrangements. These files lack a portion of the clones; in checked studies, under half of the deficit traces to unresolved V genes, and the cause of the others is not known. D and trimming come from the DNA, and the V and J calls and clone size come from that table. The sample table shows over 150,000 clones, and 50% to 65% are seen once. The top ten hold 14% of the sample.

The source of this sequence is a human donor with alopecia areata. This sample comprised CD4+ T cells sorted from blood, obtained at week 24, from a patient treated with tofacitinib. This chain is built from TRBV30 and TRBJ1-6; the D gene is not confidently resolved. The DNA sequence is given as TGTGCCTGGAGGCCCGCCCGGGTTTCACCCCTCCACTTT. Its protein is CAWRPARVSPLHF.